This T cell receptor (beta chain) came from a study of shared clonotypes between healthy human individuals (dated by TCRdb to 2020 to 2022). Looking at the study overall: Three men and two women, aged 18 to 49 years, made up the cohort. Per donor, three plates each were used for CD4 naive and CD4 memory, two for CD8 naive, and one for CD8 memory. The study deeply sequenced blood TCR repertoires of about five healthy adults to estimate repertoire size and the extent of clonotype sharing between individuals. To increase sequencing depth and limit assay-specific biases, different laboratories used diverse techniques to prepare libraries and sequence TCR repertoires. Between about 0.9 and 9 billion PBMCs per donor were obtained by leukapheresis.

Overall study outcomes, separate from this receptor: Because the study included only a small number of donors, the genetic and exposure-history diversity represented was limited. Sampling was restricted to blood, and TCR repertoires in tissue are likely to differ from TCR repertoires in blood. Pairwise subsampling led to the expectation that sequencing depth would affect the degree of clonotype sharing among donors. Higher generation probabilities were observed for clonotypes shared by all four sorted-subset donors than for non-shared clonotypes. Across a handful of donors, around 5% of naive CD4, approximately 4% of naive CD8, 2.3% of memory CD4, and 0.4% to 0.45% of memory CD8 clonotypes were shared. Rarefaction of sorted-subset datasets indicated incomplete sequencing despite the large sequencing depth. Estimated clonotype richness was generally larger for naive than for memory subsets.

Comment on this clone: Its recognized antigen is unknown. Base qualities were left out, and no much larger clone turns up one base away.

Using the deep immunoSEQ assay, multiplex PCR amplified TCR CDR3 regions from genomic DNA. Extracted genomic DNA from each cell subset was distributed evenly across all wells of several immunoSEQ 96-well plates, and each plate was treated as a replicate. For sorted subsets, each replicate PCR was loaded with roughly 190 ng genomic DNA, equivalent to 30,000 or so T cell genomes. Purified libraries were quantified with a Qubit 3.0 fluorometer, sized on a Bioanalyzer 2100, and re-quantified with the KAPA Library Quantification kit. A separate single-read 150-cycle Illumina NextSeq 550 flow cell was used to sequence each immunoSEQ 96-well plate. Processing in the source paper ran as follows. Because the immunoSEQ output held only junctional sequences and lacked quality scores, the filtering could not match the filtering applied to full-length reads. To assign V/J genes and CDR3, sequences were annotated against IMGT germline references using PyIR, a Python wrapper for IgBLAST v1.9. Reads were removed for weak V/J assignments (E-value above 1e-6), missing CDR3, stop codons, out-of-frame junctions, or ambiguous translated residues. V3J clonotypes were defined as sequences sharing the same inferred V gene, J gene, and CDR3 amino acid sequence. The percentage overlap between two repertoires was calculated by dividing the number of shared unique clonotypes by the size of the smaller repertoire. RTK rarefaction, the Chao1 estimator, and Recon v2.1 estimates of unobserved clonotypes were used to assess repertoire richness. Generation probabilities were computed with OLGA for all TCRbeta clonotypes obtained by the gDNA method from four donors. In its TCRdb copy, this immuneACCESS table keeps in-frame sequences only and misses some clones. Where compared with another copy, unresolved V genes explain less than half of these, and the others have no known cause. V and J calls and clone size are those listed in that table; D and trimming were worked out from the DNA. For this sample the table gives millions of clones, of which 85% to 95% were detected only once. Approximately 1.7% of the sample comes from the top ten.

CD8 naive samples consisted of CD45RO-negative cells that were positively selected for CCR7, yielding a CD45RA+CCR7+ population without TemRA cells. The donors were healthy, HIV-negative adults who had no recently reported acute infections or vaccinations. Every donor was a Caucasian adult living in Nashville, Tennessee, USA. Blood was obtained by leukapheresis, after which PBMCs were separated by Ficoll-Histopaque density gradient centrifugation and cryopreserved in liquid nitrogen vapor phase. Analytical flow cytometry was used to check the purity and quantity of every magnetically sorted T cell population. Each sorted fraction had its genomic DNA isolated and then quantified by UV absorbance on a Nanodrop 2000c. This sequence originates from a man younger than 35 in good health. Some clones in this sample may be carry-over from other donors' samples. What was sequenced was naive CD8+ T cells from PBMCs. In light of the paper, this sample's cell subset or site label describes: CD45RA+CCR7+.

The DNA is TGTGCCAGCAGGATGCCAGGGGAATTCACCATATATTTT. Translated, this gives CASRMPGEFTIYF. Recombination connected TRBV6-5 to TRBJ1-3; TRBD1 could be the D gene, as 6 bases match. CDR1 MNHEY and CDR2 SVGAGI were looked up in the germline V gene. Trimming costs V 6 bases and J 9 bases, and their ends lie 15 bases apart. Taken from cysteine to phenylalanine, the CDR3 has 13 residues. The read is trimmed to its CDR3 DNA, 39 bases read in frame from base 1.